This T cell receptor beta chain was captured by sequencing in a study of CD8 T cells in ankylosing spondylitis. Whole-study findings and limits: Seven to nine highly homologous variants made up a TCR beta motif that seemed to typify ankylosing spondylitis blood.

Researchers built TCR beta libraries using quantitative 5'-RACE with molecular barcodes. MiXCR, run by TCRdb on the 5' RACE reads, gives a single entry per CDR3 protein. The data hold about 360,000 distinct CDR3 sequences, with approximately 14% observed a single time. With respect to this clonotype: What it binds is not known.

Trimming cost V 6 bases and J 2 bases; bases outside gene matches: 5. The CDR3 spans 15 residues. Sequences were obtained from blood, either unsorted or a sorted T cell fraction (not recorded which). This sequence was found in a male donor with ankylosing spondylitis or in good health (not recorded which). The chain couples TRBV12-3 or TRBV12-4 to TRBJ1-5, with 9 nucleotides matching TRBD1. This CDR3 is CASRLQGAGNQPQHF. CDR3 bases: TGTGCCAGCAGATTACAGGGGGCGGGCAATCAGCCCCAGCATTTT.